This T cell receptor beta chain was retrieved from a study of CD8 T cells in ankylosing spondylitis (dated by TCRdb to about 2017). Describing the broader study: The study set out to find disease-linked TCR variants by profiling T cell receptor beta repertoires in ankylosing spondylitis patients and healthy donors. The full study cohort comprised about 23 ankylosing spondylitis patients and some 110 healthy donors. Peripheral blood was sampled, and synovial fluid was also collected from ankylosing spondylitis patients. Results the study describes overall, beyond this receptor: Blood from ankylosing spondylitis patients appeared to be characterized by a TCR beta motif composed of under ten highly homologous amino acid variants. Some of the motif variants had been reported before in the synovial fluid and blood of reactive arthritis patients, a finding that suggests common disease-initiation mechanisms. According to the report, matched synovial fluid samples from ankylosing spondylitis patients were significantly enriched for the disease-linked clones. In peripheral blood, the disease-linked clones were found at relatively low frequencies and had a CD8+ phenotype.

Sequencing relied on an Illumina HiSeq 2500. Quantitative 5'-RACE with molecular barcodes was used to prepare TCR beta libraries. Regarding the original processing steps: To identify disease-linked TCR variants, a new computational method was used, one built on a probabilistic model of VDJ rearrangement. TCRdb redid the processing of the public reads, applying fastp at Q25 and MiXCR, and retained in-frame beta chains. Every CDR3 protein is listed once, alongside the most common genes and DNA of its rows. None of the V and J calls come from the authors' own analysis; TCRdb made them. In all, the sample holds just over 350,000 distinct CDR3 sequences, and roughly 22% of those were seen once. Around 12% of the sample lies in the top ten. Details on this clonotype: Its antigen is not yet known. It has no much larger one-base neighbor in the sample; base qualities were not kept.

V gives up 0 bases and J gives up 4 bases, and the segment between their germline ends measures 12 bases. From a lookup of the germline V gene, CDR1 and CDR2 are SGHTA and FQGNSA. The CDR3 numbers 16 residues from cysteine through phenylalanine. The read is trimmed to its CDR3 DNA, 48 bases read in frame from base 1. Sequenced sample: blood, either unsorted or a sorted T cell fraction (not recorded which). The chain uses TRBV7-2 and TRBJ2-2, with the D gene uncertain. The receptor was isolated from a male donor with ankylosing spondylitis or in good health (not recorded which). The DNA sequence follows: TGTGCCAGCAGCTTAGCAGGGCAACAACGCACCGGGGAGCTGTTTTTT. This codes for CASSLAGQQRTGELFF.